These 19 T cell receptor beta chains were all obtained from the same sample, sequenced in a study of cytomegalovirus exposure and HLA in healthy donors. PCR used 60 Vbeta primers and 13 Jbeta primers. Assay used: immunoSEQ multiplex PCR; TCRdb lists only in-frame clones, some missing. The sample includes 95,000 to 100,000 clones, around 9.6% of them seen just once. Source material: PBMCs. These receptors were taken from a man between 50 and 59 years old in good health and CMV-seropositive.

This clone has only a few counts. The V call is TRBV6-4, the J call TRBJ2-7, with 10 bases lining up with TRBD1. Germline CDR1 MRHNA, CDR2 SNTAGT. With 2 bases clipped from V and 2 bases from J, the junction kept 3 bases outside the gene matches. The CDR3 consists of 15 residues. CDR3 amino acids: CASSDRDRGAYEQYF. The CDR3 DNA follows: TGTGCCAGCAGTGACAGGGACAGGGGTGCCTACGAGCAGTACTTC.

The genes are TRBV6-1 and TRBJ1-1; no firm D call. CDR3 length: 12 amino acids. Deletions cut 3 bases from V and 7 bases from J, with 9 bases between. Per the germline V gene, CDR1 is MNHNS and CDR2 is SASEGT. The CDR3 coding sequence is TGTGCCAGCAGTGACAGGCTCCGTGAAGCTTTCTTT. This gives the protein CASSDRLREAFF.

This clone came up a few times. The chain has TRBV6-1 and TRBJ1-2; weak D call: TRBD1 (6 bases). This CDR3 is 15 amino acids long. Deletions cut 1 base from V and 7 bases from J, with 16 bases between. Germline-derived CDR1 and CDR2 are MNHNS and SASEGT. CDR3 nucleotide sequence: TGTGCCAGCAGTGAAGTTGACAGGAGCTCCGCTGGCTACACCTTC. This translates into CASSEVDRSSAGYTF.

CDR3 loop: CASSMREWSTDTQYF. CDR3 bases: TGTGCCAGTAGTATGAGGGAGTGGAGCACAGATACGCAGTATTTT. The V gene is TRBV19, the J gene TRBJ2-3, with D possibly being TRBD2 (5 bases). Per germline, CDR1 LNHDA and CDR2 SQIVND (reference sequence). V dropped 3 bases and J dropped 0 bases, with 10 bases sitting between them. The CDR3 totals 15 residues.

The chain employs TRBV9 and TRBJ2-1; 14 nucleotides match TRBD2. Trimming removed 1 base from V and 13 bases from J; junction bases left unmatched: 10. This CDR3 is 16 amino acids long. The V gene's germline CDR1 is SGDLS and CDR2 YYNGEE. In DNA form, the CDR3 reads TGTGCCAGCAGCGTAAGCCTGGGACTAGCGGGAGAGAATCAGTTCTTC. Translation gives CASSVSLGLAGENQFF.

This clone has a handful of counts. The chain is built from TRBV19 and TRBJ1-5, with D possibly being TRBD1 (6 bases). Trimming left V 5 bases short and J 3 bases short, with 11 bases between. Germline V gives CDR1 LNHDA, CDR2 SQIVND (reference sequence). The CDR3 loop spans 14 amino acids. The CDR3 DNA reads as TGTGCCAGTAGTGGGGGCAGGGTCAATCAGCCCCAGCATTTT. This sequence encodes CASSGGRVNQPQHF.

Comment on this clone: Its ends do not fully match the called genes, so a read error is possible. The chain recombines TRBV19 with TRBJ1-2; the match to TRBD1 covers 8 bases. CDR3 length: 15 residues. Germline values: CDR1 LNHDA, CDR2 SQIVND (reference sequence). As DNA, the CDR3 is TGTGCCAGTAGTATCCAGCAGGGGGCTAATTATGGCTACACCTTC. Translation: CASSIQQGANYGYTF.

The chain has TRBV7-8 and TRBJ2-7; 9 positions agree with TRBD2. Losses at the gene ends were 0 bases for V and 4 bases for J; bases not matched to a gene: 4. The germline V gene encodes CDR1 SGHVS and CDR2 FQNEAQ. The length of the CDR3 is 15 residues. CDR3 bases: TGTGCCAGCAGCTTAGCGGAGACTAGCGGTTACGAGCAGTACTTC. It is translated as CASSLAETSGYEQYF.

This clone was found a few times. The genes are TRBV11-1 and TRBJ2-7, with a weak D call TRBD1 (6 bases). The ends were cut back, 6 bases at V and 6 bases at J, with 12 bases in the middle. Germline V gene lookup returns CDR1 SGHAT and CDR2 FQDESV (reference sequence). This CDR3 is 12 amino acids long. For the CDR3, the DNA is TGTGCCAGCAGTCCAGGGGTTGGCGAGCAGTACTTC. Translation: CASSPGVGEQYF.

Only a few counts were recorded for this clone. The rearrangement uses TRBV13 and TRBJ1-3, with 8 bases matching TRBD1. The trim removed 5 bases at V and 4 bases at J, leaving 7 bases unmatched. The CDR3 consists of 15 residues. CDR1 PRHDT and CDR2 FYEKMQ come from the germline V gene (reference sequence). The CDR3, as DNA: TGTGCCAGCAGCCCAGGGGACAGGCACGGAAACACCATATATTTT. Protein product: CASSPGDRHGNTIYF. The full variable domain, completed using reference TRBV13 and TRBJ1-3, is AAGVIQSPRHLIKEKRETATLKCYPIPRHDTVYWYQQGPGQDPQFLISFYEKMQSDKGSIPDRFSAQQFSDYHSELNMSSLELGDSALYFCASSPGDRHGNTIYFGEGSWLTVV.

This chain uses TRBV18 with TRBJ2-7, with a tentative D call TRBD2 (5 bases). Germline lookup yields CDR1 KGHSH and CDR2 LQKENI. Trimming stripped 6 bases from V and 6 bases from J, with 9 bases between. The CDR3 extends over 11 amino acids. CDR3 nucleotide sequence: TGTGCCAGCTCGCTAGGACTCGAGCAGTACTTC. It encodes CASSLGLEQYF. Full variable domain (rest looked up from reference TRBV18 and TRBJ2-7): NAGVMQNPRHLVRRRGQEARLRCSPMKGHSHVYWYRQLPEEGLKFMVYLQKENIIDESGMPKERFSAEFPKEGPSILRIQQVVRGDSAAYFCASSLGLEQYFGPGTRLTVT.

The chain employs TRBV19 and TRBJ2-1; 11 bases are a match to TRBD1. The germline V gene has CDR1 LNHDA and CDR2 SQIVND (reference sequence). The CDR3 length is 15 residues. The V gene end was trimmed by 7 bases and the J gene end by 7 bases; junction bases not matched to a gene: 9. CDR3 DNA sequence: TGTGCCAGTATCAATAGGGGACAGGGGGGGAATGAGCAGTTCTTC. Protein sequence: CASINRGQGGNEQFF.

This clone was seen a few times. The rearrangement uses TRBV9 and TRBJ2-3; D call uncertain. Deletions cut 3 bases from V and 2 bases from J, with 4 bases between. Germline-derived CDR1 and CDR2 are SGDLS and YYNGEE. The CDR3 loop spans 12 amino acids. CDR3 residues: CASSAFTDTQYF. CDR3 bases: TGTGCCAGCAGCGCCTTCACAGATACGCAGTATTTT.

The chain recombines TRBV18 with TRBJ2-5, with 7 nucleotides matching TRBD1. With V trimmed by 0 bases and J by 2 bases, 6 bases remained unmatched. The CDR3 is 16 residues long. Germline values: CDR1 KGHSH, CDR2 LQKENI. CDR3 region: CASSPPMGQRQETQYF. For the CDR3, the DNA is TGTGCCAGCTCACCACCGATGGGACAGAGGCAAGAGACCCAGTACTTC.

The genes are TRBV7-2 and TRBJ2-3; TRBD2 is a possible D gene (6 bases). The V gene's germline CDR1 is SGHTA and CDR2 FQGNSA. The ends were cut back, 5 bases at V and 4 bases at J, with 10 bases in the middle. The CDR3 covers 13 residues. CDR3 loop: CASSKSGPDTQYF. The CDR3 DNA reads TGTGCCAGCAGCAAGAGCGGGCCAGATACGCAGTATTTT.

In nucleotides, the CDR3 is TGTGCCAGTAGTATAGGGGGCTGGACCGCCACCGGGGAGCTGTTTTTT. Its protein product is CASSIGGWTATGELFF. This chain connects TRBV19 to TRBJ2-2; a possible D gene is TRBD1 (5 bases). Trimming left V 1 base short and J 4 bases short, with 13 bases between. CDR3 length: 16 amino acids. Germline loops: CDR1 LNHDA, CDR2 SQIVND (reference sequence). The whole variable domain, filled in from reference TRBV19 and TRBJ2-2, reads DGGITQSPKYLFRKEGQNVTLSCEQNLNHDAMYWYRQDPGQGLRLIYYSQIVNDFQKGDIAEGYSVSREKKESFPLTVTSAQKNPTAFYLCASSIGGWTATGELFFGEGSRLTVL.

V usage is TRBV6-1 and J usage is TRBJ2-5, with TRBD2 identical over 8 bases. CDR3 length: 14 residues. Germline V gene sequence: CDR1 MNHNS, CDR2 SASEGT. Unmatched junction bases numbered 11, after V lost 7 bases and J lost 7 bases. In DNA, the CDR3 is TGTGCCAGCAACCCTCGGGGGGGGGAGGGGACCCAGTACTTC. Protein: CASNPRGGEGTQYF.

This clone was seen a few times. CDR3 nucleotides: TGTGCCAGCAGCGACGTCCAGGCTGGTCTACAGTATTTT. Translation: CASSDVQAGLQYF. The V gene is TRBV5-4, the J gene TRBJ2-3, with D uncertain. V was trimmed by 4 bases and J by 12 bases, leaving 18 bases between them. The CDR3 extends over 13 amino acids. In germline, CDR1 is SGHNT, CDR2 YYREEE (reference sequence). The full variable domain, its missing parts supplied by reference TRBV5-4 and TRBJ2-3, is ETGVTQSPTHLIKTRGQQVTLRCSSQSGHNTVSWYQQALGQGPQFIFQYYREEENGRGNFPPRFSGLQFPNYSSELNVNALELDDSALYLCASSDVQAGLQYFGPGTRLTVL.

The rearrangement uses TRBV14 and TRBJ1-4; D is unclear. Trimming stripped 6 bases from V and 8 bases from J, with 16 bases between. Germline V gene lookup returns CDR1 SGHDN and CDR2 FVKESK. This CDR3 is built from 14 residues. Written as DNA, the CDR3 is TGTGCCAGCAGTCGAGAACCGAACCGAGAAAAACTGTTTTTT. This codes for CASSREPNREKLFF.